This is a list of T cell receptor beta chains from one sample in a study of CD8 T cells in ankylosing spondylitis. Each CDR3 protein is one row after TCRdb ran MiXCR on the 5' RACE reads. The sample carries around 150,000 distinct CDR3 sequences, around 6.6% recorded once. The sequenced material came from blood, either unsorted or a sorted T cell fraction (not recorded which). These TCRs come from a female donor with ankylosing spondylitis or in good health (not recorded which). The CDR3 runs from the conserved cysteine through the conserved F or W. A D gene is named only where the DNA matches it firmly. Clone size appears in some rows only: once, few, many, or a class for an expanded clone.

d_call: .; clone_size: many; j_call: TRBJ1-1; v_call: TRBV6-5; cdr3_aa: CASSYSGMNTEAFF; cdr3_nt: TGTGCCAGCAGTTATTCCGGGATGAACACTGAAGCTTTCTTT
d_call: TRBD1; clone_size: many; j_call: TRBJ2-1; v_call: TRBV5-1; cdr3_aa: CASSPIRTGERNEQFF; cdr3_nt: TGCGCCAGCAGCCCAATACGGACAGGGGAGAGGAATGAGCAGTTCTTC
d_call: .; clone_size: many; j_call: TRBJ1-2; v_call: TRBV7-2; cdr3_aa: CASSPSPVGGYTF; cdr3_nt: TGTGCCAGCAGCCCATCCCCGGTGGGAGGCTACACCTTC
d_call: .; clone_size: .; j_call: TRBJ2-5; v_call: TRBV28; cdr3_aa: CASSLTDLQETQYF; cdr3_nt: TGTGCCAGCAGTCTGACAGATCTCCAAGAGACCCAGTACTTC
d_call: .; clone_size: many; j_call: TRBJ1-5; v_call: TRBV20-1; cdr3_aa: CSALQGGIGNQPQHF; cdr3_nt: TGCAGTGCTCTCCAAGGGGGGATAGGCAATCAGCCCCAGCATTTT
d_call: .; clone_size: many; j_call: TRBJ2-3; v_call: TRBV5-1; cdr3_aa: CASRGTSTDTQYF; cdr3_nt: TGCGCCAGCAGAGGGACTAGCACAGATACGCAGTATTTT
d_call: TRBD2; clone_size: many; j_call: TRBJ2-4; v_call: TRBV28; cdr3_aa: CASSSPGKRGWDKNIQYF; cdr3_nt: TGTGCCAGCAGTTCCCCTGGGAAGCGGGGGTGGGACAAAAACATTCAGTACTTC
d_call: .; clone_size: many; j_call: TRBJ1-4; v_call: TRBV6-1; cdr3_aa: CASSELGRAEKLFF; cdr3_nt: TGTGCCAGCAGTGAACTGGGCAGGGCTGAAAAACTGTTTTTT
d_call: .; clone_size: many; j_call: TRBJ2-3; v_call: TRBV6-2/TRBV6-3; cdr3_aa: CASSTHNTDTQYF; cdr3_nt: TGTGCCAGCAGTACTCATAACACAGATACGCAGTATTTT
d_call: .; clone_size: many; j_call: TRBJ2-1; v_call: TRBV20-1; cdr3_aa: CSAAIPGPQKNEQFF; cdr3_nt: TGCAGTGCCGCCATTCCGGGACCTCAAAAGAATGAGCAGTTCTTC
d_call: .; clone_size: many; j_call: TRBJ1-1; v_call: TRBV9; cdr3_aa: CASSVEGTHTEAFF; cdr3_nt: TGTGCCAGCAGCGTAGAAGGGACGCACACTGAAGCTTTCTTT
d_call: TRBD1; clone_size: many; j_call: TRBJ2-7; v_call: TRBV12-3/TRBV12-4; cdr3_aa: CASSTGQGSHEQYF; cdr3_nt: TGTGCCAGCAGTACGGGACAGGGGTCCCACGAGCAGTACTTC
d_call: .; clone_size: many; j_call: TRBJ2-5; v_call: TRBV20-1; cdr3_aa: CSATPGPGIETQYF; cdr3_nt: TGCAGTGCGACTCCTGGGCCAGGGATAGAGACCCAGTACTTC
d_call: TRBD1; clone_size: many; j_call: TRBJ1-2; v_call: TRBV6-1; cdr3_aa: CASSLRDSRDGYTF; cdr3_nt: TGTGCCAGCAGTCTCCGGGACAGCCGTGATGGCTACACCTTC
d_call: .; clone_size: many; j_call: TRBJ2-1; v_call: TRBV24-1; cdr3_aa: CATSDRGGVNNEQFF; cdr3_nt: TGTGCCACCAGTGACAGGGGGGGGGTTAACAATGAGCAGTTCTTC
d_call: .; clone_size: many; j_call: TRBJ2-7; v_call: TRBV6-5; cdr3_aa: CASSYLSRGNSYEQYF; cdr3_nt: TGTGCCAGCAGTTACCTTTCGCGGGGAAACTCCTACGAGCAGTACTTC
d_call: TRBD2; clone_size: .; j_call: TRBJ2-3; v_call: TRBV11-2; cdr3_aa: CASSSITSGASTDTQYF; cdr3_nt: TGTGCCAGCAGCTCAATTACTAGCGGGGCCAGCACAGATACGCAGTATTTT
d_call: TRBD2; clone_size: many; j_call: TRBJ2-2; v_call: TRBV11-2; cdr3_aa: CASSLSLLAEPGELFF; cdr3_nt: TGTGCCAGCAGCTTATCCCTGCTAGCGGAGCCCGGGGAGCTGTTTTTT
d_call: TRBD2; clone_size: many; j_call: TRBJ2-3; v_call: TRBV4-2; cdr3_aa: CASSQENWRGGGTDTQYF; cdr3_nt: TGTGCCAGCAGCCAAGAGAATTGGCGGGGGGGAGGCACAGATACGCAGTATTTT
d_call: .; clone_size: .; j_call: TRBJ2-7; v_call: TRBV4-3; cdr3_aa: CASSQETGWYEQYF; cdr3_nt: TGCGCCAGCAGCCAAGAAACAGGGTGGTACGAGCAGTACTTC
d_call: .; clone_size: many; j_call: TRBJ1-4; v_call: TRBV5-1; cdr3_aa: CASSPEGARNEKLFF; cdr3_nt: TGCGCCAGCAGCCCGGAAGGGGCGCGGAATGAAAAACTGTTTTTT
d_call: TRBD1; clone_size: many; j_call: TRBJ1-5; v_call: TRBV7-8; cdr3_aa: CASSPTNRGNQPQHF; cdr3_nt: TGTGCCAGCAGCCCAACGAACAGGGGAAATCAGCCCCAGCATTTT
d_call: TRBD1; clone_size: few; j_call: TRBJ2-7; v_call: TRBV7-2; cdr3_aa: CASSLWGQSYEQYF; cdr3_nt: TGTGCCAGCAGCTTATGGGGACAGAGCTACGAGCAGTACTTC
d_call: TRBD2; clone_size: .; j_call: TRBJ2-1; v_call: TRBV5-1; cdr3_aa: CASSLRTSGVYNEQFF; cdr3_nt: TGCGCCAGCAGCTTGCGGACTAGCGGGGTCTACAATGAGCAGTTCTTC
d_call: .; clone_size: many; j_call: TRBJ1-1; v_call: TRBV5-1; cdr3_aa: CASSLEGRRSEAFF; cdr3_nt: TGCGCCAGCAGCCTCGAGGGACGTCGCAGCGAAGCTTTCTTT
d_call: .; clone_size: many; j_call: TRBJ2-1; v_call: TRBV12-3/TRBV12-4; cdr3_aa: CASSLGGRNEQFF; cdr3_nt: TGTGCCAGCAGTTTAGGGGGGAGGAATGAGCAGTTCTTC
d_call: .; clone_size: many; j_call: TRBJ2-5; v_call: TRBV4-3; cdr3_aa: CASSQELAGQETQYF; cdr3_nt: TGCGCCAGCAGCCAAGAACTGGCGGGCCAAGAGACCCAGTACTTC
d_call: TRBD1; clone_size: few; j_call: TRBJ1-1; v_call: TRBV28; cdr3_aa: CASTDQGEWGAFF; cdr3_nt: TGTGCCAGCACTGATCAGGGGGAGTGGGGAGCTTTCTTT
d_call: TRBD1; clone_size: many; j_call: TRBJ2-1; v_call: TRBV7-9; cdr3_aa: CASSSDDRDYNEQFF; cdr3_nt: TGTGCCAGCAGCTCCGACGACAGGGATTACAATGAGCAGTTCTTC
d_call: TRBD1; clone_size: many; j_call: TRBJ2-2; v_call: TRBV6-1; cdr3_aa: CAGYQGAGTGELFF; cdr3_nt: TGTGCCGGGTATCAGGGGGCTGGCACCGGGGAGCTGTTTTTT
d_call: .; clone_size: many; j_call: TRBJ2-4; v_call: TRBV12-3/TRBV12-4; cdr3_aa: CASTPPTGVDIQYF; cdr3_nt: TGTGCCAGCACCCCCCCGACGGGGGTGGACATTCAGTACTTC
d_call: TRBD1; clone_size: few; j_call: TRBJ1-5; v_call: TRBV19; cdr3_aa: CASRTGGDQPQHF; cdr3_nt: TGTGCCAGTAGGACAGGGGGGGATCAGCCCCAGCATTTT
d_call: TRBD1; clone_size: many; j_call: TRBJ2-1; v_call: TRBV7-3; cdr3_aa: CASSLGQGVVQFF; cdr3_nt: TGTGCCAGCAGCCTAGGACAGGGGGTAGTGCAGTTCTTC
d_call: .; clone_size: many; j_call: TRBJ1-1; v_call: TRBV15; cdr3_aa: CATSRDPVGEAFF; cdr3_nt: TGTGCCACCAGCAGAGATCCAGTTGGGGAAGCTTTCTTT
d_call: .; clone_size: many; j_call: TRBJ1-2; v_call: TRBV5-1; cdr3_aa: CASSLNGGISYGYTF; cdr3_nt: TGCGCCAGCAGCTTGAATGGGGGAATCAGCTATGGCTACACCTTC
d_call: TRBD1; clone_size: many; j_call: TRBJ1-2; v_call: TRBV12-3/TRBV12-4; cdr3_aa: CASSFPPDREVYGYTF; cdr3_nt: TGTGCCAGCAGTTTCCCACCGGACAGGGAAGTGTATGGCTACACCTTC
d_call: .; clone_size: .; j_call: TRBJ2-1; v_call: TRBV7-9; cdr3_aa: CASMQGSYNEQFF; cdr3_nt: TGTGCCAGCATGCAGGGGTCCTACAATGAGCAGTTCTTC
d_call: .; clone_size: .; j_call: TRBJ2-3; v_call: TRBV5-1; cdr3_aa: CASSPEDGDTQYF; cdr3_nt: TGCGCCAGCAGCCCAGAGGACGGAGATACGCAGTATTTT
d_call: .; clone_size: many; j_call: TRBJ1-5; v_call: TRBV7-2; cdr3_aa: CASSLGGGGQPQHF; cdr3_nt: TGTGCCAGCAGCTTAGGCGGCGGGGGTCAGCCCCAGCATTTT
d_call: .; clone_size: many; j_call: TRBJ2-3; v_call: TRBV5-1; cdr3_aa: CASRTGDTDTQYF; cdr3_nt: TGCGCCAGCCGCACTGGGGACACAGATACGCAGTATTTT
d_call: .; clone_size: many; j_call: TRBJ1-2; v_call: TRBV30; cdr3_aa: CAWSSNRGEYGYTF; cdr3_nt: TGTGCCTGGAGCTCTAATAGGGGGGAATATGGCTACACCTTC
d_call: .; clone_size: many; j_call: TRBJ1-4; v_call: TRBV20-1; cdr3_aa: CSAPSPSEEKLFF; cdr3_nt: TGCAGTGCCCCGTCGCCCTCGGAAGAAAAACTGTTTTTT
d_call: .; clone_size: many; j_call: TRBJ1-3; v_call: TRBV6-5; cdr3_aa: CASSSPPVSSGNTIYF; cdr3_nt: TGTGCCAGCAGTTCGCCCCCAGTAAGCTCTGGAAACACCATATATTTT
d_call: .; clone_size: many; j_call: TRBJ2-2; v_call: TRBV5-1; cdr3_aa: CASSEGQIRNTGELFF; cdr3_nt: TGCGCCAGCAGCGAAGGACAGATTCGGAACACCGGGGAGCTGTTTTTT
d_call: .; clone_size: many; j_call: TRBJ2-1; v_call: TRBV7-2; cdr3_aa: CASSARAGNEQFF; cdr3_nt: TGTGCCAGCAGCGCCAGGGCGGGCAATGAGCAGTTCTTC
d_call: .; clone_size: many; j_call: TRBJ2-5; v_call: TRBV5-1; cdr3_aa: CASSLAPPTETQYF; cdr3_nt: TGCGCCAGCAGCTTGGCACCTCCAACAGAGACCCAGTACTTC
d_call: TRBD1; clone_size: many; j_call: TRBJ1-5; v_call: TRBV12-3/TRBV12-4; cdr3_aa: CASSSRTGLGQPQHF; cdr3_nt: TGTGCCAGCAGTTCCAGGACAGGGTTAGGTCAGCCCCAGCATTTT
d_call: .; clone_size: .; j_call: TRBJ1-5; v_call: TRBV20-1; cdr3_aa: CSARSRMGSYQPQHF; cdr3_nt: TGCAGTGCTAGGAGTCGAATGGGTTCCTATCAGCCCCAGCATTTT
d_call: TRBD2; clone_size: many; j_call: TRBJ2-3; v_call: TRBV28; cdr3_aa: CASFRGGKTDTQYF; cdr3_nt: TGTGCCAGCTTTCGGGGGGGGAAGACAGATACGCAGTATTTT
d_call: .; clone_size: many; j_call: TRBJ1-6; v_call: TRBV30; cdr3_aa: CAWRVISGSPLHF; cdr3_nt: TGTGCCTGGAGGGTAATATCGGGCTCACCCCTCCACTTT
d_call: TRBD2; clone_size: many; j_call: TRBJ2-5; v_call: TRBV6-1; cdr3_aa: CASSPDLAGVKVTQYF; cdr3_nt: TGTGCCAGCAGCCCAGATCTAGCGGGGGTTAAGGTGACCCAGTACTTC
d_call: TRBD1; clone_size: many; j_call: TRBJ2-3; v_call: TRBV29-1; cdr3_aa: CSVGRDRGQDTQYF; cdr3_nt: TGCAGCGTTGGGAGGGACAGGGGTCAAGATACGCAGTATTTT